This entry lists 11 T cell receptor beta chains sequenced from one sample in a study of cytomegalovirus exposure and HLA in healthy donors. In the PCR, 60 Vbeta and 13 Jbeta primers were used. Profiling relied on immunoSEQ multiplex PCR, and the TCRdb table lists in-frame clones only, not all of them. The data hold 160,000 or so clones, with roughly 83% observed a single time. The sequenced sample was PBMCs. These receptors all come from a man between 25 and 39 years old in good health and CMV-seronegative.

This chain joins TRBV7-9 and TRBJ2-1; 9 bases match TRBD1. The trim removed 0 bases at V and 8 bases at J, leaving 11 bases unmatched. The CDR3 contains 17 residues. Germline CDR1 SEHNR, CDR2 FQNEAQ (reference sequence). The chain's CDR3 is CASSLASGTGFFHEQFF. The CDR3 DNA reads as TGTGCCAGCAGCTTAGCCTCAGGGACAGGGTTTTTTCATGAGCAGTTCTTC.

This clone was found a few times. The CDR3 is CASPTGQGLNTEAFF. Here the CDR3 DNA reads TGTGCCAGCCCCACGGGACAGGGACTGAACACTGAAGCTTTCTTT. The rearrangement links TRBV7-2 to TRBJ1-1, with 9 nucleotides matching TRBD1. The length of the CDR3 is 15 residues. The V gene end was trimmed by 8 bases and the J gene end by 0 bases; junction bases not matched to a gene: 7. Germline V gives CDR1 SGHTA, CDR2 FQGNSA. The full variable domain, rest sourced from reference TRBV7-2 and TRBJ1-1, is GAGVSQSPSNKVTEKGKDVELRCDPISGHTALYWYRQSLGQGLEFLIYFQGNSAPDKSGLPSDRFSAERTGGSVSTLTIQRTQQEDSAVYLCASPTGQGLNTEAFFGQGTRLTVV.

The gene calls are TRBV7-6 and TRBJ2-3, with D possibly being TRBD2 (6 bases). Germline V gene data show CDR1 as SGHVS and CDR2 as FNYEAQ. The CDR3 runs 17 residues. V lost 5 bases and J 5 bases, leaving 23 bases between the germline ends. The CDR3, as DNA: TGTGCCAGCAGCGGAACACCGAGCGGGCTACGCGGAGATACGCAGTATTTT. Residues: CASSGTPSGLRGDTQYF.

This chain joins TRBV6-4 and TRBJ2-3; TRBD2 matches at 8 bases. The J segment lost 2 bases and the V segment lost 3 bases, leaving 4 bases of the junction unmatched. Germline CDR1 MRHNA, CDR2 SNTAGT. This CDR3 is 15 amino acids long. The CDR3 sequence is CASSEKRGSTDTQYF. Here the CDR3 DNA reads TGTGCCAGCAGTGAAAAGCGGGGGTCCACAGATACGCAGTATTTT.

This clone showed up just a few times. This chain connects TRBV6-1 to TRBJ1-1, with D possibly matching TRBD1 (5 bases). With 2 bases removed from V and 10 bases from J, the gap between germline ends came to 17 bases. CDR1 is MNHNS, CDR2 SASEGT, per germline. The CDR3 sequence is 14 residues long. The DNA of the CDR3 is TGTGCCAGCAGTGAAAAAGGGTGGGGCACGGGAGCTTTCTTT. This sequence encodes CASSEKGWGTGAFF.

This chain uses TRBV6-5 with TRBJ1-4; 8 nucleotides match TRBD1. The CDR3 runs to 13 residues. The germline V gene encodes CDR1 MNHEY and CDR2 SVGAGI. The V and J ends lost 6 bases and 7 bases, in that order; junction bases with no gene match: 4. The CDR3, as DNA: TGTGCCAGCAGCGAACAGGGGGTTGAAAAACTGTTTTTT. Its translation: CASSEQGVEKLFF.

The chain joins TRBV5-4 to TRBJ1-1; a possible D gene is TRBD1 (6 bases). This CDR3 comprises 15 residues. The germline CDR1 and CDR2 sequences are SGHNT and YYREEE (reference sequence). Deletions cut 0 bases from V and 4 bases from J, with 13 bases between. CDR3 DNA: TGTGCCAGCAGCTTGGGGGGCGGGGGGCTCACTGAAGCTTTCTTT. This encodes CASSLGGGGLTEAFF.

The V call is TRBV6-5, the J call TRBJ1-6, with 9 bases fitting TRBD1. CDR3 size: 16 residues. Germline V gives CDR1 MNHEY, CDR2 SVGAGI. Unmatched junction bases numbered 4, after V lost 0 bases and J lost 7 bases. The CDR3 DNA follows: TGTGCCAGCAGTTACTCCCGAGGGACAGGGAATTCACCCCTCCACTTT. As protein: CASSYSRGTGNSPLHF.

This rearrangement joins TRBV15 to TRBJ2-2; 8 bases match TRBD1. Unmatched junction bases numbered 11, after V lost 5 bases and J lost 6 bases. The length of the CDR3 is 16 residues. Germline loops: CDR1 LNHNV, CDR2 YYDKDF (reference sequence). The CDR3 DNA reads TGTGCCACCAGCGGGGTGGACAGGGAATTTCCCGGGGAGCTGTTTTTT. Protein: CATSGVDREFPGELFF.

The chain is built from TRBV5-8 and TRBJ2-7; no definite D call. Germline CDR1 and CDR2: SGHTS and YDEGEE. Trimming stripped 3 bases from V and 4 bases from J, with 14 bases between. The CDR3 spans 14 residues. CDR3 protein: CASSSFSSRYEQYF. In nucleotides, the CDR3 is TGTGCCAGCAGCTCATTCTCCTCTCGGTACGAGCAGTACTTC.

This clone was counted a single time. The rearrangement joins TRBV27 to TRBJ1-6; 7 nucleotides line up with TRBD1. The junction had 9 bases not matched to a gene; V was cut back by 3 bases and J by 7 bases. This CDR3 is built from 16 residues. The V gene's germline CDR1 is MNHEY and CDR2 SMNVEV (reference sequence). CDR3 nucleotide sequence: TGTGCCAGCAGTTTGAGCAGGGGGATCAAAAATTCACCCCTCCACTTT. Its translation: CASSLSRGIKNSPLHF.